The sequence of this TCR beta chain was determined in a study of response to subunit inactivated influenza vaccine. Whole-study results and caveats: With each seasonal influenza vaccination, the authors suggested, few new T cells are recruited.

One entry per CDR3 protein results from TCRdb running MiXCR on the RT-PCR reads. Here the sample spans around 500,000 distinct CDR3 sequences, approximately 11% being singletons. Of note for this clonotype: Its target is not known.

The TCR comes from a man aged 50 to 59 who received an inactivated influenza vaccine. Material: PBMCs from blood, obtained 45 days after vaccination.

Here the CDR3 DNA reads TGTGCCAGCAGTCTGCCGGGGAGTAATACGCAGTATTTT. Translated: CASSLPGSNTQYF. The J gene is TRBJ2-3, the V gene TRBV28; D is perhaps TRBD2 (5 bases). The CDR3 length is 13 residues. V shed 5 bases and J shed 7 bases, with 13 bases lying between them. Germline V gene lookup returns CDR1 MDHEN and CDR2 SYDVKM.